These T cell receptor beta chains were read from a single sample in a study of T cells in Graves' hyperthyroidism and ophthalmopathy. TCRdb reprocessed the multiplex PCR reads via MiXCR and lists one record per CDR3 protein. The sample yields 90,000 to 120,000 distinct CDR3 sequences, 16% seen once. The sequenced sample was blood. These receptors originate from a woman aged 50 to 60 with Graves' hyperthyroidism. The CDR3 runs from the conserved cysteine through the conserved F or W. Each record gives: clone size, D gene, J gene, V gene, CDR3 DNA, CDR3 protein. D genes are given only for firm matches. Rows may omit the clone size; those that give it use once, few, many or a size class.

.,.,TRBJ1-1,TRBV28,TGTGCCAGCAGTTTACAGTCTCGCACCTCCCACACTGAAGCTTTCTTT,CASSLQSRTSHTEAFF
many,.,TRBJ2-5,TRBV5-5,TGTGCCAGCAGCTTGGGGACAGTCCAAGAGACCCAGTACTTC,CASSLGTVQETQYF
many,.,TRBJ1-6,TRBV5-1,TGCGCCAGCAGCTTGGGGGGTCCGGATTCACCCCTCCACTTT,CASSLGGPDSPLHF
many,.,TRBJ1-2,TRBV5-6,TGTGCCAGCAGCTTGGGCGGCGGCTACACCTTC,CASSLGGGYTF
many,TRBD2,TRBJ2-4,TRBV20-1,TGCAGTGCTAGGGGGGGACTAGCAGCAAAAAACATTCAGTACTTC,CSARGGLAAKNIQYF
.,TRBD2,TRBJ2-1,TRBV20-1,TGCAGTGCTAGCGGACTAGCGGGAGGGGGGGATGAGCAGTTCTTC,CSASGLAGGGDEQFF
many,TRBD1,TRBJ2-1,TRBV10-3,TGTGCCATCAGTGAGGGACCCGGAACAGGGGGTTATGAGCAGTTCTTC,CAISEGPGTGGYEQFF
many,.,TRBJ1-1,TRBV20-1,TGCAGTGCTCCCCGACGGATGAACACTGAAGCTTTCTTT,CSAPRRMNTEAFF
.,TRBD2,TRBJ2-3,TRBV27,TGTGCCAGCAGCCTAGCGGGAGTCGTCACAGATACGCAGTATTTT,CASSLAGVVTDTQYF
many,.,TRBJ2-1,TRBV2,TGTGCCAGCAGATCGTATCTTGGGTACAATGAGCAGTTCTTC,CASRSYLGYNEQFF
.,.,TRBJ2-2,TRBV11-2,TGTGCCAGCAGCTTAGGTCCCCCTAGGCCGAACACCGGGGAGCTGTTTTTT,CASSLGPPRPNTGELFF
.,.,TRBJ2-3,TRBV7-2,TGTGCCAGCAGCTTAGTCAGGGTGGCAGATACGCAGTATTTT,CASSLVRVADTQYF
many,.,TRBJ2-7,TRBV6-1,TGTGCCAGCGGACAACACCTAATCTACGAGCAGTACTTC,CASGQHLIYEQYF
.,.,TRBJ1-1,TRBV11-3,TGTGCCAGCAGCTTAGTGGAGGTCACTGAAGCTTTCTTT,CASSLVEVTEAFF
many,TRBD2,TRBJ2-1,TRBV3-1,TGTGCCAGCAGCCAAGTGACTAGCCCGTTCTTC,CASSQVTSPFF
many,.,TRBJ2-1,TRBV10-3,TGTGCCATCAGTGAAAGCGGCAACAATGAGCAGTTCTTC,CAISESGNNEQFF
many,.,TRBJ2-1,TRBV12-3/TRBV12-4,TGTGCCAGCAGTTTTTTTAAGTTAGGGGCTAGGGAATACAATGAGCAGTTCTTC,CASSFFKLGAREYNEQFF
many,.,TRBJ2-1,TRBV7-8,TGTGCCAGCAGCCCAGAGGCAGGGTGGAATTCCTATGAGCAGTTCTTC,CASSPEAGWNSYEQFF
many,.,TRBJ1-1,TRBV27,TGTGCCAGCAGTAGTCGTGGTGGCGCTTTCTTT,CASSSRGGAFF
many,.,TRBJ2-7,TRBV2,TGTGCCAGCAGTGAAGATCCCACGGGTCAGGTACCCTACGAGCAGTACTTC,CASSEDPTGQVPYEQYF
many,.,TRBJ1-2,TRBV5-1,TGCGCCAGCAGCTTTGGGGGGGAGAGCTATGGCTACACCTTC,CASSFGGESYGYTF
many,TRBD1,TRBJ1-5,TRBV3-1,TGTGCCAGCAGCGAGTCCAGGGGGATGGGATTCAATCAGCCCCAGCATTTT,CASSESRGMGFNQPQHF
many,.,TRBJ2-2,TRBV12-3/TRBV12-4,TGTGCCAGCAGTTTAGCCGGTTCAGGGAACACCGGGGAGCTGTTTTTT,CASSLAGSGNTGELFF
many,TRBD1,TRBJ2-3,TRBV11-2,TGTGCCAGCAGCTTACAGGGGGCAATCTATGATACGCAGTATTTT,CASSLQGAIYDTQYF
many,.,TRBJ1-2,TRBV20-1,TGCAGTGCTAGCTCCAACTATGGCTACACCTTC,CSASSNYGYTF
many,.,TRBJ1-1,TRBV9,TGTGCCAGCAGCGGTGGCCGGAGTACTGAAGCTTTCTTT,CASSGGRSTEAFF
.,.,TRBJ1-5,TRBV28,TGTGCCAGCAGTTTATGGCGTCAGTCGGGAGAGCATTTT,CASSLWRQSGEHF
many,.,TRBJ1-1,TRBV28,TGTGCCAGCAGCTGGCGGGACACGGCTCAAGCTTTCTTT,CASSWRDTAQAFF
many,.,TRBJ1-5,TRBV12-3/TRBV12-4,TGTGCCAGCAGTTCGTTGGGGGGGGTTCTCAATCAGCCCCAGCATTTT,CASSSLGGVLNQPQHF
many,TRBD1,TRBJ1-2,TRBV14,TGTGCCAGCAGCCGGACGGGGCCAGGGGGCGCCTATGGCTACACCTTC,CASSRTGPGGAYGYTF
many,.,TRBJ2-3,TRBV18,TGTGCCAGCTCACCACCGGAGGGTTGGGGGGCAGATACGCAGTATTTT,CASSPPEGWGADTQYF
many,.,TRBJ2-3,TRBV27,TGTGCCAGCAGTGGGTGGACGGGCAGCACAGATACGCAGTATTTT,CASSGWTGSTDTQYF
.,TRBD2,TRBJ2-7,TRBV11-2,TGTGCCAGCAGGCGAACCGGGACTAGATCCCACGAGCAGTACTTC,CASRRTGTRSHEQYF
many,TRBD1,TRBJ2-7,TRBV4-2,TGTGCCAGCAGCCATTCGTCGGGACAGGGGTCCTTCTACGAGCAGTACTTC,CASSHSSGQGSFYEQYF
many,TRBD2,TRBJ2-5,TRBV11-2,TGTGCCAGCAGCCCCTTGGGGACTACTAAAGAGACCCAGTACTTC,CASSPLGTTKETQYF
.,.,TRBJ2-7,TRBV7-2,TGTGCCAGCAGCTTCGACAGGATTAGTAGCTACGAGCAGTACTTC,CASSFDRISSYEQYF
.,TRBD1,TRBJ2-3,TRBV7-9,TGTGCCAGCAGCCATGGGACAGGGGATACGCAGTATTTT,CASSHGTGDTQYF
.,.,TRBJ2-1,TRBV2,TGTGCCAGCAGTGCGGACGCCTACAATGAGCAGTTCTTC,CASSADAYNEQFF
many,.,TRBJ1-4,TRBV29-1,TGCAGCATAAACAATAGGGGTGAAAAACTGTTTTTT,CSINNRGEKLFF
many,TRBD1,TRBJ1-5,TRBV12-3/TRBV12-4,TGTGCCAGCAGTAAGACAGGGGGCCGTGGGGGCAATCAGCCCCAGCATTTT,CASSKTGGRGGNQPQHF
many,TRBD2,TRBJ2-2,TRBV2,TGTGCCAGCAGGGGGGGGGACTTCAACACCGGGGAGCTGTTTTTT,CASRGGDFNTGELFF
many,.,TRBJ2-1,TRBV24-1,TGTGCCACCAGCGACACCCGGGCCAACAATGAGCAGTTCTTC,CATSDTRANNEQFF
many,TRBD2,TRBJ2-3,TRBV10-3,TGTGCCGTCCTAAGGACTAAGGGAGGGGACACAGATACGCAGTATTTT,CAVLRTKGGDTDTQYF
.,TRBD2,TRBJ2-2,TRBV4-1,TGCGCCAGCAGGCGTACTAGCGGGAGAACGAACACCGGGGAGCTGTTTTTT,CASRRTSGRTNTGELFF
.,.,TRBJ1-1,TRBV2,TGTGCCAGCAGTGCCTCCGGTTACACTGAAGCTTTCTTT,CASSASGYTEAFF
many,.,TRBJ2-7,TRBV18,TGTGCCAGCTCACCAGTAGGTGACGAGCAGTACTTC,CASSPVGDEQYF
.,TRBD2,TRBJ2-1,TRBV7-9,TGTGCCAGCAGCTTAGGATCCACTAGCGGGAGGGCCGGTGTGGCCGATGAGCAGTTCTTC,CASSLGSTSGRAGVADEQFF
many,.,TRBJ2-5,TRBV5-8,TGTGCCAGCAGCTTGGGCACAAACCAAGAGACCCAGTACTTC,CASSLGTNQETQYF
many,TRBD2,TRBJ2-5,TRBV5-6,TGTGCCAGCAGCTCTGGACTAGCGGGACAAGAGACCCAGTACTTC,CASSSGLAGQETQYF
many,.,TRBJ1-2,TRBV25-1,TGTGCCAGCAGTGAAACCACGATGTATGGCTACACCTTC,CASSETTMYGYTF
many,TRBD2,TRBJ2-7,TRBV6-5,TGTGCCAGCAGTTATCGACGGGAGGCCGAGGAGCAGTACTTC,CASSYRREAEEQYF
.,.,TRBJ2-5,TRBV5-1,TGCGCCAGCAGCTTGTCGGGAGACCAAGAGACCCAGTACTTC,CASSLSGDQETQYF
few,TRBD1,TRBJ2-4,TRBV3-1,TGTGCCAGCAGCCAATCCGGGACAGGGGGCTTAGTGAACATTCAGTACTTC,CASSQSGTGGLVNIQYF
.,.,TRBJ1-2,TRBV28,TGTGCCAGCAGTCCCGGGGCAGGGGATGCCTATGGCTACACCTTC,CASSPGAGDAYGYTF
few,.,TRBJ1-5,TRBV4-1,TGCGCCAGCAGCCAAGTGCCTGGGCAGCGGGGGTGGCCCCAGCATTTT,CASSQVPGQRGWPQHF
.,.,TRBJ2-3,TRBV20-1,TGCAGTGCTAGTTTTGGATTAGTAACAGATACGCAGTATTTT,CSASFGLVTDTQYF
.,.,TRBJ1-2,TRBV2,TGTGCCAGCAGTGGGGTTGGATATGGCTACACCTTC,CASSGVGYGYTF
few,TRBD2,TRBJ2-7,TRBV20-1,TGCAGTGCAACCGGACTAGCGGCCTCCTACGAGCAGTACTTC,CSATGLAASYEQYF